This TCR beta chain was sequenced for a study of cytomegalovirus exposure and HLA in healthy donors. The study's findings and limits: Indistinguishable V segments such as TRBV6-2 and TRBV6-3 were excluded. Per published accounts, TCR beta sequences correctly predicted the HLA-A and HLA-B alleles of most subjects. A later examination showed that TCR association rates differed by HLA locus, with DRB1 most and HLA-C fewest.

About this clone itself: The antigen is undetermined.

The records omit this donor's CMV serostatus. PCR used 60 Vbeta primers and 13 Jbeta primers. Assay used: immunoSEQ multiplex PCR; TCRdb lists only in-frame clones, some missing. The sample data list tens of thousands of clones. CDR3 size: 17 residues. Germline CDR1 is SGHRS and CDR2 is YFSETQ. Trimming removed 4 bases from V and 3 bases from J, with 22 bases in between. Source material: PBMCs. The chain carries TRBV5-1 and TRBJ1-1, with TRBD1 as a possible D gene (6 bases). This TCR was recovered from a human donor in good health. CDR3 sequence reads: CASSGRANREADTEAFF. Written as DNA, the CDR3 is TGCGCCAGCAGCGGGAGGGCCAACAGGGAGGCGGACACTGAAGCTTTCTTT.